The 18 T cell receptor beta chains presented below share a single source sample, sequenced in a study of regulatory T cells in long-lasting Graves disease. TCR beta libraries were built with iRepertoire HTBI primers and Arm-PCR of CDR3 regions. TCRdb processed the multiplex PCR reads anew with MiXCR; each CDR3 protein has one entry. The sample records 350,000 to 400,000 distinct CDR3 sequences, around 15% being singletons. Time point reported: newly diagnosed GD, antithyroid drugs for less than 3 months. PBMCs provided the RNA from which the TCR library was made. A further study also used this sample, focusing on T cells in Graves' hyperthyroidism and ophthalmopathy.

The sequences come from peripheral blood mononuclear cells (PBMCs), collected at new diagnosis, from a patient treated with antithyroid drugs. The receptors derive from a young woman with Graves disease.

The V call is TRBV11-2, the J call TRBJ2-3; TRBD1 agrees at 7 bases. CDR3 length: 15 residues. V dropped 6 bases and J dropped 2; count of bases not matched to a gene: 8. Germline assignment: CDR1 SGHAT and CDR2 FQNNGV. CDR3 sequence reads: CASSPGTAPTDTQYF. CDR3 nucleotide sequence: TGTGCCAGCAGTCCCGGGACAGCCCCCACAGATACGCAGTATTTT.

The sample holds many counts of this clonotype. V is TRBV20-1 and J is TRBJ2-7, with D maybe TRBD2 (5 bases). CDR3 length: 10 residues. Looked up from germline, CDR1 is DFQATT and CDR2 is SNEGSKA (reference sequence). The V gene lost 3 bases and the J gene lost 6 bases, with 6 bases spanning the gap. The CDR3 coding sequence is TGCAGTGCTAGTCGGGGCGAGCAGTACTTC. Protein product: CSASRGEQYF.

The CDR3 region is CASSRDIETQYF. The CDR3 DNA reads as TGTGCCAGCAGCCGGGACATAGAGACCCAGTACTTC. J is TRBJ2-5 and V is TRBV7-2; D may be TRBD1 (6 bases). The CDR3 consists of 12 residues. V lost 5 bases and J 4 bases, leaving 8 bases between the germline ends. Looked up from germline, CDR1 is SGHTA and CDR2 is FQGNSA.

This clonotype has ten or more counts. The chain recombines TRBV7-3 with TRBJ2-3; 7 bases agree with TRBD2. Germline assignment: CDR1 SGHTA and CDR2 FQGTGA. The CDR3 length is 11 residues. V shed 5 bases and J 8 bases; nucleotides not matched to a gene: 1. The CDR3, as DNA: TGTGCCAGCAGCCCGGGGGGTACGCAGTATTTT. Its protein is CASSPGGTQYF.

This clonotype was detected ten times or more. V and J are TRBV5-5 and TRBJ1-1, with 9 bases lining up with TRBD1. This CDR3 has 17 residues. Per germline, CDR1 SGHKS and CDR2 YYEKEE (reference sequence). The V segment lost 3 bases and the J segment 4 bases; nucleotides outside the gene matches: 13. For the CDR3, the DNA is TGTGCCAGCAGCTCCCCACACAGAACAGGGGGCGGCACTGAAGCTTTCTTT. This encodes CASSSPHRTGGGTEAFF.

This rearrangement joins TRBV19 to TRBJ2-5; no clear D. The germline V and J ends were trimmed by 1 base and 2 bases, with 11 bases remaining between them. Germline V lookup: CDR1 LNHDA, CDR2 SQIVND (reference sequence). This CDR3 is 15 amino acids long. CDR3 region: CASSIAPGLQETQYF. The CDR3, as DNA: TGTGCCAGTAGTATAGCGCCAGGTCTACAAGAGACCCAGTACTTC.

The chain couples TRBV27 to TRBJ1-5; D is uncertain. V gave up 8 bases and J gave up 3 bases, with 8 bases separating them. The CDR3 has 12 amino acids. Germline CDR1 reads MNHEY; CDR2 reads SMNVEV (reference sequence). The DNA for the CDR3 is TGTGCCAGCCTGTCGGTCAATCAGCCCCAGCATTTT. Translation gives CASLSVNQPQHF.

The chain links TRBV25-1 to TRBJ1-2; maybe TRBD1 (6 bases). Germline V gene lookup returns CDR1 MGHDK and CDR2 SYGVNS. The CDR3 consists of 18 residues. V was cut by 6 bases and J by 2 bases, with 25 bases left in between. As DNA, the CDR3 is TGTGCCAGCAGGACGGCGGGGACACCAGTACCTCCGAACTATGGCTACACCTTC. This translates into CASRTAGTPVPPNYGYTF.

Here the CDR3 DNA reads TGTGCCAGCAGCCCCACAGGGGATGCGCAGTATTTT. Protein: CASSPTGDAQYF. This rearrangement joins TRBV12-3 or TRBV12-4 to TRBJ2-3, with 7 bases lining up with TRBD1. There are 12 residues in the CDR3. V shed 6 bases, J shed 10 bases, and the junction held 7 bases outside the gene matches.

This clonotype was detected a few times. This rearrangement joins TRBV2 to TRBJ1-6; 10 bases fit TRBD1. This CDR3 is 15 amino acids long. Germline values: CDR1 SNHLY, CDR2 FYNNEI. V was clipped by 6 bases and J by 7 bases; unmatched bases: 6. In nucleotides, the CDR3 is TGTGCCAGCAGCCGACAGGGGGCTCTGAATTCACCCCTCCACTTT. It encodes CASSRQGALNSPLHF.

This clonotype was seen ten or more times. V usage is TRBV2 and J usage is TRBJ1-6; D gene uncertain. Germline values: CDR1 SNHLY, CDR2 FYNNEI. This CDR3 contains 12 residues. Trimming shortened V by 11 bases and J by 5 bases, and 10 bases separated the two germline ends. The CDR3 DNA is TGTGCCTGGCTCCCCGATAATTCACCCCTCCACTTT. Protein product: CAWLPDNSPLHF.

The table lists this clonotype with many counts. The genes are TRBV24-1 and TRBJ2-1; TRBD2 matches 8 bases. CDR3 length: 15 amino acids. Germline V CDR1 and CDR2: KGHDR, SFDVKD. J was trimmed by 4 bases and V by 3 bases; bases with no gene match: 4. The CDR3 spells CATSDKTSGYNEQFF. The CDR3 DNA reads TGTGCCACCAGTGATAAAACTAGCGGATACAATGAGCAGTTCTTC.

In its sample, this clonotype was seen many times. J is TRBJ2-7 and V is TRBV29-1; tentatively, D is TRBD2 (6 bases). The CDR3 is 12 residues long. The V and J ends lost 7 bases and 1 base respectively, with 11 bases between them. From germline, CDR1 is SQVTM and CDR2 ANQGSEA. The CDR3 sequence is CSGWGESYEQYF. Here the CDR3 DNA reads TGCAGCGGCTGGGGGGAGTCCTACGAGCAGTACTTC.

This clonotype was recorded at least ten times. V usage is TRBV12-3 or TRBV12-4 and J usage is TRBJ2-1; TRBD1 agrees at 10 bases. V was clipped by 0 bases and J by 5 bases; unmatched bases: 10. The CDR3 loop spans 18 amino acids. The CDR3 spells CASSLALPGQGFDNEQFF. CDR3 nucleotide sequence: TGTGCCAGCAGTTTAGCTTTACCGGGACAGGGGTTCGACAATGAGCAGTTCTTC.

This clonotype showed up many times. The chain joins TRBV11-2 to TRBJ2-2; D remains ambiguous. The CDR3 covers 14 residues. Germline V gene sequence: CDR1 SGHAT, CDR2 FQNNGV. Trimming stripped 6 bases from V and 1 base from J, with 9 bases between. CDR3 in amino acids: CASSLSRNTGELFF. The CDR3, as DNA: TGTGCCAGCAGTTTGAGCCGGAACACCGGGGAGCTGTTTTTT.

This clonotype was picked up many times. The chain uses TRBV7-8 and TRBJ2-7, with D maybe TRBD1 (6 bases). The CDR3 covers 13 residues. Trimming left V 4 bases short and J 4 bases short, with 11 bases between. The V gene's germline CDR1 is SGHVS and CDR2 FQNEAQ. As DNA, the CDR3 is TGTGCCAGCAGCTCGAGGGGGTCGTACGAGCAGTACTTC. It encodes CASSSRGSYEQYF.

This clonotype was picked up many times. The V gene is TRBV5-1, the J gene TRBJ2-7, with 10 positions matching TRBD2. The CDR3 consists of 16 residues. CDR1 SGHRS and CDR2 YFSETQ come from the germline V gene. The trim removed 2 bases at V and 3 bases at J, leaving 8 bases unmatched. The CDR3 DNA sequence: TGCGCCAGCAGCTTAATTACTAGCGGGATTTTCTACGAGCAGTACTTC. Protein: CASSLITSGIFYEQYF.

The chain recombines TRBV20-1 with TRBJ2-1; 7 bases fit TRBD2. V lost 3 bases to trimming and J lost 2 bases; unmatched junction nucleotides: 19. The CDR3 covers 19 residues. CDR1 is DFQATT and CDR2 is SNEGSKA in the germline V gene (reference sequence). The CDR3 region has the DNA TGCAGTGCTAGTACCCCCTTAGGGAGCGGGACCACCCCCTACAATGAGCAGTTCTTC. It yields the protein CSASTPLGSGTTPYNEQFF.